Following are 27 T cell receptor beta chains from one sample sequenced in a study of blood T cell repertoires in COVID-19. Sequencing was performed with immunoSEQ multiplex PCR; in TCRdb, only in-frame clones are kept and a portion is missing. The sample includes some 83,000 clones, 80% to 90% of them seen just once. The specimen sequenced was peripheral blood. The receptors derive from a man older than 75 in a cohort sampled during active COVID-19.

This clone was counted once. This sequence joins TRBV4-2 and TRBJ1-5; 8 bases are a match to TRBD1. Germline values: CDR1 LGHNA, CDR2 YNFKEQ. J lost 5 bases, V lost 0 bases, and 6 bases had no gene match. CDR3 length equals 16 residues. In nucleotides, the CDR3 is TGTGCCAGCAGCCAAGATCCCGGACAGGGCTATCAGCCCCAGCATTTT. Encoded protein: CASSQDPGQGYQPQHF.

This clone was picked up a small number of times. This sequence joins TRBV28 and TRBJ1-2; D is undetermined. This CDR3 is built from 11 residues. Per the germline V gene, CDR1 is MDHEN and CDR2 is SYDVKM. V shed 8 bases and J shed 8 bases, with 12 bases lying between them. This CDR3 reads CASGWGEGYTF. As DNA, the CDR3 is TGTGCCAGCGGATGGGGAGAGGGCTACACCTTC.

This rearrangement joins TRBV4-3 to TRBJ2-1, with D possibly matching TRBD1 (6 bases). The CDR3 runs 15 residues. Between the trimmed V and J ends, which lost 1 base and 2 bases, there was a span of 9 bases. Germline V gene lookup returns CDR1 LGHNA and CDR2 YSLEER. The CDR3 DNA reads TGCGCCAGCAGCCAAGGGACAGATACCTACAATGAGCAGTTCTTC. Its translation is CASSQGTDTYNEQFF.

The table lists this clone with a few counts. This chain connects TRBV12-3 or TRBV12-4 to TRBJ1-5; D not certain. V dropped 2 bases and J dropped 4 bases, with 6 bases sitting between them. There are 13 residues in the CDR3. CDR3 sequence (DNA): TGTGCCAGCAGTTTACGTGAGAATCAGCCCCAGCATTTT. Its protein product is CASSLRENQPQHF.

The chain uses TRBV5-6 and TRBJ2-5; 7 bases are shared with TRBD1. V dropped 2 bases and J dropped 3; count of bases not matched to a gene: 1. The CDR3 runs 13 residues. Germline V gene data show CDR1 as SGHDT and CDR2 as YYEEEE. For the CDR3, the DNA is TGTGCCAGCAGCTTTGACAGGGAAGAGACCCAGTACTTC. Protein sequence: CASSFDREETQYF.

This chain links TRBV19 with TRBJ1-2; 9 bases fit TRBD1. The germline CDR1 and CDR2 sequences are LNHDA and SQIVND (reference sequence). V dropped 6 bases and J dropped 7; count of bases not matched to a gene: 9. The CDR3 sequence is 14 residues long. CDR3 sequence: CASSLTGGGGGYTF. In nucleotides, the CDR3 is TGTGCCAGTAGCCTTACAGGGGGCGGAGGTGGCTACACCTTC. Supplemented by reference TRBV19 and TRBJ1-2, the full variable domain reads DGGITQSPKYLFRKEGQNVTLSCEQNLNHDAMYWYRQDPGQGLRLIYYSQIVNDFQKGDIAEGYSVSREKKESFPLTVTSAQKNPTAFYLCASSLTGGGGGYTFGSGTRLTVV.

The chain recombines TRBV6-6 with TRBJ2-1; 9 bases are a match to TRBD1. V lost 6 bases, J lost 4 bases, and 7 bases stayed unmatched. CDR3 length: 15 amino acids. Germline V gene lookup returns CDR1 MNHNY and CDR2 SVGAGI (reference sequence). CDR3 amino acids: CASSPDRGVYNEQFF. In DNA form, the CDR3 reads TGTGCCAGCAGCCCAGACAGGGGGGTTTACAATGAGCAGTTCTTC.

This clone has more than one count but fewer than ten. The chain recombines TRBV5-1 with TRBJ2-2; maybe TRBD2 (6 bases). This CDR3 has 15 amino acids. The V end was cut by 4 bases, the J end by 7 bases, with 17 bases between. The germline gives CDR1 SGHRS, CDR2 YFSETQ. This CDR3 reads CASSPMLQGGGELFF. CDR3 nucleotide sequence: TGCGCCAGCAGCCCCATGCTTCAGGGAGGCGGGGAGCTGTTTTTT.

This chain connects TRBV11-3 to TRBJ2-3, with 9 bases aligning to TRBD2. The V gene end was trimmed by 3 bases and the J gene end by 4 bases; junction bases not matched to a gene: 2. The CDR3 has 14 amino acids. Germline V gene sequence: CDR1 SGHNT, CDR2 YENEEA. The CDR3 bases are TGTGCCAGCAGCTTTGGCGGGGGGGCAGATACGCAGTATTTT. Protein: CASSFGGGADTQYF.

V gene TRBV18 combines with J gene TRBJ2-2, with TRBD1 matching over 8 bases. J gave up 7 bases and V 6 bases, and 7 bases lay outside the gene matches. CDR3 size: 14 residues. CDR1 is KGHSH and CDR2 is LQKENI in the germline V gene. The CDR3 reads CASSPDRAGGELFF. Here the CDR3 DNA reads TGTGCCAGCTCCCCGGACAGGGCTGGCGGGGAGCTGTTTTTT.

The V call is TRBV5-5, the J call TRBJ2-3, with TRBD2 matching 11 bases. The CDR3 extends over 17 amino acids. Per the germline V gene, CDR1 is SGHKS and CDR2 is YYEKEE (reference sequence). The V and J ends lost 2 bases and 0 bases, in that order; junction bases with no gene match: 5. CDR3 amino acids: CASSFWASGGSTDTQYF. CDR3 sequence (DNA): TGTGCCAGCAGCTTTTGGGCTAGCGGGGGGAGCACAGATACGCAGTATTTT.

J is TRBJ1-1 and V is TRBV5-4; the match to TRBD1 covers 8 bases. CDR3 length equals 15 residues. CDR1 is SGHNT and CDR2 is YYREEE in the germline V gene (reference sequence). Germline trimming cut 4 bases from V and 0 bases from J; bases unmatched to any gene: 5. CDR3 sequence reads: CASSAQGAMNTEAFF. Written as DNA, the CDR3 is TGTGCCAGCAGCGCCCAGGGGGCAATGAACACTGAAGCTTTCTTT.

The chain joins TRBV7-9 to TRBJ1-1; 9 bases line up with TRBD1. The CDR3 runs to 13 residues. CDR1 SEHNR and CDR2 FQNEAQ come from the germline V gene (reference sequence). J lost 5 bases, V lost 6 bases, and 4 bases had no gene match. CDR3 region: CASRKGQGTEAFF. The CDR3 DNA sequence: TGTGCCAGCAGGAAGGGACAGGGTACTGAAGCTTTCTTT.

This chain links TRBV27 with TRBJ1-1; D may be TRBD1 (6 bases). CDR3 length: 13 residues. With 2 bases removed from V and 7 bases from J, the gap between germline ends came to 11 bases. CDR1 and CDR2 (germline): MNHEY, SMNVEV (reference sequence). CDR3 sequence (DNA): TGTGCCAGCAGTTTAGGGGGGGCTGGTGAAGCTTTCTTT. This translates into CASSLGGAGEAFF.

This chain uses TRBV28 with TRBJ1-1; D is ambiguous. Germline CDR1 MDHEN, CDR2 SYDVKM. The CDR3 totals 12 residues. V was clipped by 5 bases and J by 11 bases, with 15 bases between them. This CDR3 is CASSAAELSAFF. In DNA form, the CDR3 reads TGTGCCAGCAGTGCGGCGGAGTTGTCGGCTTTCTTT.

This rearrangement joins TRBV28 to TRBJ1-2; perhaps TRBD1 as D (5 bases). The CDR3 totals 13 residues. CDR1 MDHEN and CDR2 SYDVKM come from the germline V gene. V was pared by 3 bases and J by 6 bases, with 11 bases between. CDR3 sequence: CASSLARGNGYTF. CDR3 coding DNA: TGTGCCAGCAGTTTGGCAAGGGGAAATGGCTACACCTTC.

This chain connects TRBV20-1 to TRBJ2-2; 7 bases agree with TRBD1. Trimming took 3 bases from V and 3 from J; bases not matched to a gene: 4. Germline-derived CDR1 and CDR2 are DFQATT and SNEGSKA (reference sequence). This CDR3 has 14 residues. CDR3 sequence (DNA): TGCAGTGCTAGTGGGGACAGCCACACCGGGGAGCTGTTTTTT. This sequence encodes CSASGDSHTGELFF.

This chain links TRBV5-4 with TRBJ2-1, with 8 bases identical to TRBD2. This CDR3 is 15 amino acids long. CDR1 and CDR2 (germline): SGHNT, YYREEE (reference sequence). Trimming took 2 bases from V and 0 from J; bases not matched to a gene: 1. CDR3 bases: TGTGCCAGCAGCTTCGGGGGGGGCTCCTACAATGAGCAGTTCTTC. Its protein is CASSFGGGSYNEQFF.

This sequence joins TRBV7-6 and TRBJ1-1, with 10 bases matching TRBD1. Germline V CDR1 and CDR2: SGHVS, FNYEAQ. The CDR3 is made up of 15 amino acids. The junction had 4 bases not matched to a gene; V was cut back by 1 base and J by 5 bases. The CDR3 DNA is TGTGCCAGCAGCTTAGGACAGGGGGCGATAACTGAAGCTTTCTTT. Amino acid sequence: CASSLGQGAITEAFF.

The chain couples TRBV4-3 to TRBJ1-2, with 9 positions matching TRBD1. CDR3 length: 15 residues. The germline V gene encodes CDR1 LGHNA and CDR2 YSLEER. Losses at the gene ends were 1 base for V and 3 bases for J; bases not matched to a gene: 3. In DNA form, the CDR3 reads TGCGCCAGCAGCCAAGCCGGGACAGGGTACTATGGCTACACCTTC. Its protein product is CASSQAGTGYYGYTF.

This rearrangement joins TRBV19 to TRBJ2-5; maybe TRBD2 (5 bases). Trimming removed 1 base from V and 2 bases from J, with 14 bases in between. The CDR3 has 16 residues. Germline V lookup: CDR1 LNHDA, CDR2 SQIVND (reference sequence). The CDR3 sequence is CASSIGEAVLQETQYF. The CDR3 DNA follows: TGTGCCAGTAGTATAGGCGAAGCGGTGTTACAAGAGACCCAGTACTTC.

This clone occurred a few times. The V and J genes are TRBV7-6 and TRBJ2-7, with 7 bases fitting TRBD1. V was clipped by 1 base and J by 0 bases; unmatched bases: 12. The CDR3 contains 18 residues. Germline CDR1 SGHVS, CDR2 FNYEAQ. CDR3: CASSLEGGRDTYSYEQYV. In DNA, the CDR3 is TGTGCCAGCAGCTTAGAAGGGGGCAGGGACACCTACTCCTACGAGCAGTACGTC.

The CDR3 spells CASSLTFNYGYTF. CDR3 DNA: TGCGCCAGCAGCTTGACTTTTAACTATGGCTACACCTTC. This rearrangement joins TRBV5-1 to TRBJ1-2, with D hard to call. The CDR3 contains 13 residues. The ends were cut back, 1 base at V and 1 base at J, with 5 bases in the middle. Per the germline V gene, CDR1 is SGHRS and CDR2 is YFSETQ. Complete variable domain (other parts from reference TRBV5-1 and TRBJ1-2): KAGVTQTPRYLIKTRGQQVTLSCSPISGHRSVSWYQQTPGQGLQFLFEYFSETQRNKGNFPGRFSGRQFSNSRSEMNVSTLELGDSALYLCASSLTFNYGYTFGSGTRLTVV.

The chain joins TRBV7-6 to TRBJ1-5; D gene unclear. The germline V gene has CDR1 SGHVS and CDR2 FNYEAQ. Trimming shortened V by 1 base and J by 4 bases, and 17 bases separated the two germline ends. The CDR3 totals 17 residues. The CDR3 spells CASSLDNWALGNQPQHF. The CDR3 DNA reads as TGTGCCAGCAGCTTAGATAACTGGGCTCTTGGGAATCAGCCCCAGCATTTT.

The V gene is TRBV5-1, the J gene TRBJ2-3; weak D call: TRBD2 (5 bases). The CDR3 is made up of 14 amino acids. V was clipped by 0 bases and J by 6 bases, with 11 bases between them. Germline CDR1 reads SGHRS; CDR2 reads YFSETQ. The CDR3, as DNA: TGCGCCAGCAGCTTGGAGAGGGTCGGCGATACGCAGTATTTT. It translates to CASSLERVGDTQYF.

In its sample, this clone was seen a few times. The chain combines TRBV5-6 with TRBJ1-5; D might be TRBD1 (5 bases). V was clipped by 3 bases and J by 6 bases, with 13 bases between them. The CDR3 is 14 residues long. CDR1 is SGHDT and CDR2 is YYEEEE in the germline V gene. The CDR3 DNA is TGTGCCAGCAGCTCGGGGGTCTTAACTCAGCCCCAGCATTTT. Translated, it gives CASSSGVLTQPQHF.

V and J are TRBV7-2 and TRBJ2-7; TRBD2 is a possible D gene (6 bases). Trimming shortened V by 0 bases and J by 11 bases, and 17 bases separated the two germline ends. The CDR3 has 14 amino acids. Per the germline V gene, CDR1 is SGHTA and CDR2 is FQGNSA. The CDR3 spells CASSLAPGDHFEYV. The CDR3 DNA sequence: TGTGCCAGCAGCTTAGCCCCGGGGGATCATTTCGAGTACGTC.